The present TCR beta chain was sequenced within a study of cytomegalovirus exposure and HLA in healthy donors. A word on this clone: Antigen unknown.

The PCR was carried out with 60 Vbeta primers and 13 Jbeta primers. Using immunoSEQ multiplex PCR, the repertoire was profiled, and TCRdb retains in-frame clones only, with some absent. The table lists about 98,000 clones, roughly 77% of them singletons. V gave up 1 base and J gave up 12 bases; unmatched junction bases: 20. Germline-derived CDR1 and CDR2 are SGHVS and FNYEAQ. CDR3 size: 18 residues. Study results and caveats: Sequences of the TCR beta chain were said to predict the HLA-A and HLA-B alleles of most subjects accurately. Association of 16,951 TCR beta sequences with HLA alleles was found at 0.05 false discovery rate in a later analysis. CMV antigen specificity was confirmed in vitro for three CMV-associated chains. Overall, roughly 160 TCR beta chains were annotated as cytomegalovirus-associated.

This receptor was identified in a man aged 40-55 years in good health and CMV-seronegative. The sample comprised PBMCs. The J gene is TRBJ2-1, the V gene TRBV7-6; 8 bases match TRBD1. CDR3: CASSLGWRETGAPVGQFF. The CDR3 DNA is TGTGCCAGCAGCTTAGGTTGGCGCGAGACAGGGGCTCCTGTTGGGCAGTTCTTC.